This T cell receptor beta chain was recovered during a study of post-analysis software for immune sequencing data. Regarding the study as a whole: Relative to controls, patients had roughly five TRBV segments at higher frequency, with TRBV5-6, TRBV5-1 and TRBV20-1 among these.

This clonotype has a handful of counts. The antigen remains unidentified. Unique molecular identifiers were present in the TCR beta cDNA libraries. From the PCR reads, TCRdb called clonotypes with MiXCR, one entry per CDR3 protein. The data hold fewer than 850,000 distinct CDR3 sequences, with 25% to 30% observed a single time. The CDR3 contains 16 residues. Per the germline V gene, CDR1 is SGHRS and CDR2 is YFSETQ. V lost 3 bases and J lost 0, with 16 bases in between. This chain joins TRBV5-1 and TRBJ2-7; TRBD1 might be the D (5 bases). Material for sequencing was blood. This sequence originates from a girl aged 10 to 17 with multiple sclerosis. This CDR3 is CASSSNRQPSSYEQYF. The CDR3, as DNA: TGCGCCAGCAGCTCGAATCGACAGCCGAGCTCCTACGAGCAGTACTTC.